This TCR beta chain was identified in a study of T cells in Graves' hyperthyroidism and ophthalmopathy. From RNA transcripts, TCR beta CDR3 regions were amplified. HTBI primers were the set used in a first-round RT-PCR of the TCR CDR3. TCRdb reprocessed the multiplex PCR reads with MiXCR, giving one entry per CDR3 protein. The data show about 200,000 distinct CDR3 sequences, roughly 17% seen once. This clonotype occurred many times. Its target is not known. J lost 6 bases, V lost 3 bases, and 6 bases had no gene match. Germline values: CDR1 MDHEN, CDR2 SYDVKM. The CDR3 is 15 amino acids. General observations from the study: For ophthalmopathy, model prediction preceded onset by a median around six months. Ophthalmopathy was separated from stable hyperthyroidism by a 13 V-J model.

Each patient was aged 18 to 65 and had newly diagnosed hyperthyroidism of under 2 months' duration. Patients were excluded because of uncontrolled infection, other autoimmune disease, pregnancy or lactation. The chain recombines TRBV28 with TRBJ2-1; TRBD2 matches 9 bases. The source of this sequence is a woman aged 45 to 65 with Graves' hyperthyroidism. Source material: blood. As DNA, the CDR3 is TGTGCCAGCAGTTTCTTAGCGGGAGCGGGCAATGAGCAGTTCTTC. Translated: CASSFLAGAGNEQFF.